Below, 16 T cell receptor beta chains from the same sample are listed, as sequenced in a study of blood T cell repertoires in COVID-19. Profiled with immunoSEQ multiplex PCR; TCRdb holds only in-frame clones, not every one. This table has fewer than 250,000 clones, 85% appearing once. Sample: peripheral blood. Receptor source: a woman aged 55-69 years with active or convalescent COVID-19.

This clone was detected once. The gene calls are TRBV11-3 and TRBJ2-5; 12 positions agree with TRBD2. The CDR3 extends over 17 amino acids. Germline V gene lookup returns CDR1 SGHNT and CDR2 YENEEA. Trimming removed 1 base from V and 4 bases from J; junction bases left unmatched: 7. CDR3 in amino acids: CASSLGPSGRASETQYF. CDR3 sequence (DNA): TGTGCCAGCAGCTTAGGTCCTAGCGGGAGGGCATCAGAGACCCAGTACTTC.

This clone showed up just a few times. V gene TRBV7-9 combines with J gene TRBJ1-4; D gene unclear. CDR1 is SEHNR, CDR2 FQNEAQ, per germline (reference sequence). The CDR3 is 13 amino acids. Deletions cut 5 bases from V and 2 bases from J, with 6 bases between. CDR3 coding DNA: TGTGCCAGCAGCAGACTGACTAATGAAAAACTGTTTTTT. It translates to CASSRLTNEKLFF. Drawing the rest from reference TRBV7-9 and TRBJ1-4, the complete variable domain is DTGVSQNPRHKITKRGQNVTFRCDPISEHNRLYWYRQTLGQGPEFLTYFQNEAQLEKSRLLSDRFSAERPKGSFSTLEIQRTEQGDSAMYLCASSRLTNEKLFFGSGTQLSVL.

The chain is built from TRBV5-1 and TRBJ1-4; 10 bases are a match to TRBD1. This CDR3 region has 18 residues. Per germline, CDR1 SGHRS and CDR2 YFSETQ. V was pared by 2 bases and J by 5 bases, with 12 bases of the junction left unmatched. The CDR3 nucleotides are TGCGCCAGCAGCTTAAACCCCGGGACAGGGGTAACGAATGAAAAACTGTTTTTT. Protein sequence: CASSLNPGTGVTNEKLFF.

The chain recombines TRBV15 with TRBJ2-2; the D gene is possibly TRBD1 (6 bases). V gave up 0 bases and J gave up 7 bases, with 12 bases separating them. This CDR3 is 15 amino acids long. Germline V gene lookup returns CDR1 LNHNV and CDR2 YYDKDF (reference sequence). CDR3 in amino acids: CATSRDRGLSGELFF. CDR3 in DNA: TGTGCCACCAGCAGAGACAGGGGATTGAGCGGGGAGCTGTTTTTT.

In DNA form, the CDR3 reads TGTGCCAGCGGGCCTGACGGCTCTCGGGAAAAACTGTTTTTT. Its translation: CASGPDGSREKLFF. The chain combines TRBV28 with TRBJ1-4; D remains ambiguous. In germline, CDR1 is MDHEN, CDR2 SYDVKM. Between the trimmed V and J ends, which lost 8 bases and 8 bases, there was a span of 18 bases. The CDR3 runs 14 residues.

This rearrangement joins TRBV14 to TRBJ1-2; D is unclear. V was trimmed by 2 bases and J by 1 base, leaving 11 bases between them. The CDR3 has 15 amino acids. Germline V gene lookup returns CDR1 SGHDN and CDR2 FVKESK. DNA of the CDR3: TGTGCCAGCAGCCAATTTATAGATGATAACTATGGCTACACCTTC. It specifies CASSQFIDDNYGYTF.

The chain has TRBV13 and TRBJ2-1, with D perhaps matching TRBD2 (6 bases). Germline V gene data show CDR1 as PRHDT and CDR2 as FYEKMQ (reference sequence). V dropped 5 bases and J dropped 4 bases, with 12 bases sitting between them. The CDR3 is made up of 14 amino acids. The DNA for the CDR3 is TGTGCCAGCAGCGACGTCGGAGGGTACAATGAGCAGTTCTTC. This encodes CASSDVGGYNEQFF.

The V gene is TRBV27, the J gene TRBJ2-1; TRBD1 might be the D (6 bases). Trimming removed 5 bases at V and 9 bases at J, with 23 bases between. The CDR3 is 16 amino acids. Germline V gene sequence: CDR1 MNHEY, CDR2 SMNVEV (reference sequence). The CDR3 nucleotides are TGTGCCAGCAGTCCTCCGGACAGCTCTTCCCACGGTGAGCAGTTCTTC. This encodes CASSPPDSSSHGEQFF.

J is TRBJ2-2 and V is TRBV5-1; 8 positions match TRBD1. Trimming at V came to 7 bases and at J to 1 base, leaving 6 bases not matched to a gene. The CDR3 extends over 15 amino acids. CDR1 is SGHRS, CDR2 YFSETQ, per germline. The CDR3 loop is CASARGTGNTGELFF. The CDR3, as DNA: TGCGCCAGCGCTAGAGGGACAGGGAACACCGGGGAGCTGTTTTTT.

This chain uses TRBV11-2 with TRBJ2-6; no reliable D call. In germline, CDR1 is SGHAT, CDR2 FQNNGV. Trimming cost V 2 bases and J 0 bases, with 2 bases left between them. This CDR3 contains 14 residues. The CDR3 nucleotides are TGTGCCAGCAGCTTATACTCTGGGGCCAACGTCCTGACTTTC. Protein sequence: CASSLYSGANVLTF. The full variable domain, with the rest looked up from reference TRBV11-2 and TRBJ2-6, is EAGVAQSPRYKIIEKRQSVAFWCNPISGHATLYWYQQILGQGPKLLIQFQNNGVVDDSQLPKDRFSAERLKGVDSTLKIQPAKLEDSAVYLCASSLYSGANVLTFGAGSRLTVL.

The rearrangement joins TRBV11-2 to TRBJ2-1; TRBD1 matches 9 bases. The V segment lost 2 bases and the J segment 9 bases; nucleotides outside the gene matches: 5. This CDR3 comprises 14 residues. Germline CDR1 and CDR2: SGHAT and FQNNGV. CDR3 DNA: TGTGCCAGCAGCTTAACAGGGGGACAGGGTGAGCAGTTCTTC. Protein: CASSLTGGQGEQFF. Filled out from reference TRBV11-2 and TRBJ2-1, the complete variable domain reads EAGVAQSPRYKIIEKRQSVAFWCNPISGHATLYWYQQILGQGPKLLIQFQNNGVVDDSQLPKDRFSAERLKGVDSTLKIQPAKLEDSAVYLCASSLTGGQGEQFFGPGTRLTVL.

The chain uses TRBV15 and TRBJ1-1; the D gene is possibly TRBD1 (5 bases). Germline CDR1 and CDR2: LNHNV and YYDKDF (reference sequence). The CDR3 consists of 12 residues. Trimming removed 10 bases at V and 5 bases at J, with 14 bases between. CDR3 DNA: TGTGCCATCCGGGGGATCAGTACTGAAGCTTTCTTT. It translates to CAIRGISTEAFF. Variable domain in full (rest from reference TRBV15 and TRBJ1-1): DAMVIQNPRYQVTQFGKPVTLSCSQTLNHNVMYWYQQKSSQAPKLLFHYYDKDFNNEADTPDNFQSRRPNTSFCFLDIRSPGLGDTAMYLCAIRGISTEAFFGQGTRLTVV.

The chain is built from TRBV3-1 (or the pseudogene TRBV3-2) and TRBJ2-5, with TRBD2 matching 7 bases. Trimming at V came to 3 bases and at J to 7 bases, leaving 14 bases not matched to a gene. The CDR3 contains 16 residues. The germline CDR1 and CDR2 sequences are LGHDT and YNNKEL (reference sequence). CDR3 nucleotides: TGTGCCAGCAGCCACCCACGGGGGGATAAGGTCGGGACCCAGTACTTC. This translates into CASSHPRGDKVGTQYF.

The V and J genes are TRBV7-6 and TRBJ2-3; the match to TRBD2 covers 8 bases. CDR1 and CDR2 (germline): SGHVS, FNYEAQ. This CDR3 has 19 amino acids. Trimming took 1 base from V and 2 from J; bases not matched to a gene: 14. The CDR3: CASSLEPPREGGSTDTQYF. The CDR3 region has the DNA TGTGCCAGCAGCTTAGAACCCCCCCGGGAGGGAGGGTCCACAGATACGCAGTATTTT. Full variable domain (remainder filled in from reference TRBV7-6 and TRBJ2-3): GAGVSQSPRYKVTKRGQDVALRCDPISGHVSLYWYRQALGQGPEFLTYFNYEAQQDKSGLPNDRFSAERPEGSISTLTIQRTEQRDSAMYRCASSLEPPREGGSTDTQYFGPGTRLTVL.

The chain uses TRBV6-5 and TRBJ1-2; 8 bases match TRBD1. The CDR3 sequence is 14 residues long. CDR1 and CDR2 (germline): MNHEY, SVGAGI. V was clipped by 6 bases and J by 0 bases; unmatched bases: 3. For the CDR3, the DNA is TGTGCCAGCAGGGGGGACAGGCCTAACTATGGCTACACCTTC. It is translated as CASRGDRPNYGYTF.

The CDR3 protein is CASSPRTGFSGNTIYF. DNA of the CDR3: TGTGCCAGCAGCCCCCGGACAGGGTTCTCTGGAAACACCATATATTTT. The chain joins TRBV3-1 (or the pseudogene TRBV3-2) to TRBJ1-3; TRBD1 aligns across 8 bases. J was trimmed by 0 bases and V by 4 bases; bases with no gene match: 5. This CDR3 has 16 amino acids. Germline loops: CDR1 LGHDT, CDR2 YNNKEL (reference sequence).